Reported below is one TCR beta chain. This sample is part of a study of blood T cell repertoires in COVID-19. Here immunoSEQ multiplex PCR was the method, and the copy in TCRdb shows in-frame clones only, minus some. The table records about 160,000 clones, about four fifths of them present only once. Participants were aged roughly 18 to 90 years, lived in 20 to 30 US areas, and enrolled virtually. This TCR came from a woman aged 60-70 years who had recovered from COVID-19. The material sequenced was PBMCs or T cells enriched from blood (not recorded which).

The CDR3 region is CASSSRLAEAYEQYF. CDR3 sequence (DNA): TGCGCCAGCAGCTCCAGACTAGCCGAAGCCTACGAGCAGTACTTC. The genes are TRBV4-1 and TRBJ2-7, with 7 bases lining up with TRBD2. CDR3 length equals 15 residues. Germline V gives CDR1 MGHRA, CDR2 YSYEKL. V trimming: 5 bases; J trimming: 2 bases; junction bases outside the gene matches: 9.